The 16 T cell receptor beta chains in this list originate from one sample, sequenced in a study of vaccination and CD4 T cells after COVID-19. An Oncomine TCR Beta short-read assay was used to sequence the DNA from cultured CD4+ T cells. MiXCR, run by TCRdb on the PCR reads, gives a single entry per CDR3 protein. The sample consists of 16,000 or so distinct CDR3 sequences, about three quarters of them appearing once. Which antigens these TCRs recognize remains unknown. The treatment here: approximately 9-day PBMC culture with coronavirus spike peptide pools or control peptides (ViraFEST assay). Sequences were derived from CD4+ T cells from blood, cultured in vitro, sampled after SARS-CoV-2 vaccination. All receptors derive from a human donor who received a COVID-19 vaccine.

This clonotype was seen only a few times. The rearrangement joins TRBV6-5 to TRBJ1-1; 8 bases map to TRBD1. Germline V gene lookup returns CDR1 MNHEY and CDR2 SVGAGI. V lost 4 bases, J lost 1 base, and 8 bases stayed unmatched. The CDR3 runs 16 residues. This CDR3 is CASSSPGTGGNTEAFF. The CDR3 nucleotides read TGTGCCAGCAGTTCTCCCGGGACAGGTGGGAACACTGAAGCTTTCTTT.

This clonotype has a handful of counts. This chain uses TRBV30 with TRBJ1-6; weak D call: TRBD1 (6 bases). CDR3 size: 13 residues. V shed 4 bases and J shed 7 bases, with 11 bases lying between them. Germline lookup yields CDR1 GTSNPN and CDR2 SVGIG (reference sequence). CDR3 in amino acids: CAWTVRGNSPLHF. CDR3 DNA: TGTGCCTGGACTGTCAGGGGAAATTCACCCCTCCACTTT.

This sequence joins TRBV20-1 and TRBJ2-2; D is perhaps TRBD2 (5 bases). Per the germline V gene, CDR1 is DFQATT and CDR2 is SNEGSKA (reference sequence). This CDR3 comprises 14 residues. Trimming stripped 6 bases from V and 1 base from J, with 12 bases between. The CDR3, as DNA: TGCAGTGCCAACGGCGGGTTGAACACCGGGGAGCTGTTTTTT. Translated, it gives CSANGGLNTGELFF.

CDR3 nucleotides: TGTGCCAGCAGCATTACGGAGGACACTGAAGCTTTCTTT. This sequence encodes CASSITEDTEAFF. This chain links TRBV7-8 with TRBJ1-1; D remains ambiguous. The germline V gene encodes CDR1 SGHVS and CDR2 FQNEAQ. Deletions cut 5 bases from V and 3 bases from J, with 10 bases between. The CDR3 has 13 residues.

The chain links TRBV6-1 to TRBJ1-2, with TRBD1 matching over 8 bases. The germline V gene encodes CDR1 MNHNS and CDR2 SASEGT. This CDR3 is 16 amino acids long. J lost 7 bases, V lost 5 bases, and 15 bases had no gene match. CDR3 bases: TGTGCCAGCAGTCAGATGCAGGGGGCGCGTTCGGGTGGCTACACCTTC. It encodes CASSQMQGARSGGYTF.

The chain employs TRBV6-1 and TRBJ1-6; D is possibly TRBD1 (6 bases). CDR1 and CDR2 from the germline V gene are MNHNS and SASEGT. The ends were cut back, 6 bases at V and 7 bases at J, with 19 bases in the middle. CDR3 length: 16 amino acids. The CDR3 spells CASSPPTGLGNSPLHF. The CDR3 region has the DNA TGTGCCAGCAGCCCCCCCACAGGGTTAGGGAATTCACCCCTCCACTTT.

This clonotype was found once. The chain carries TRBV12-3 or TRBV12-4 and TRBJ1-2; D uncertain. V shed 5 bases and J shed 4 bases, with 11 bases lying between them. The CDR3 is made up of 13 amino acids. The CDR3 reads CASSPRGSYGYTF. The CDR3 nucleotides are TGTGCCAGCAGTCCGCGAGGGTCCTATGGCTACACCTTC.

The chain recombines TRBV12-5 with TRBJ1-1; TRBD1 might be the D (5 bases). The V and J ends lost 6 bases and 5 bases respectively, with 10 bases between them. Germline CDR1 and CDR2: LGHNT and FRNRAP. This CDR3 spans 12 amino acids. The CDR3 DNA reads TGTGCTAGTGGCCCTCGGGGGACTGAAGCTTTCTTT. This gives the protein CASGPRGTEAFF.

This sequence joins TRBV7-9 and TRBJ1-2; D unresolved. Germline CDR1 is SEHNR and CDR2 is FQNEAQ (reference sequence). The CDR3 is made up of 20 amino acids. V was pared by 0 bases and J by 4 bases, with 27 bases between. CDR3 region: CASSLAISKVLGWVSYGYTF. The CDR3 DNA follows: TGTGCCAGCAGCTTAGCGATCTCAAAAGTTTTGGGCTGGGTGAGCTATGGCTACACCTTC.

The chain is built from TRBV7-2 and TRBJ2-1; 11 bases are shared with TRBD1. Germline loops: CDR1 SGHTA, CDR2 FQGNSA. J was trimmed by 6 bases and V by 5 bases; bases with no gene match: 9. The CDR3 is 16 residues long. The CDR3 here is CASSAQDRGLRNEQFF. The CDR3 DNA reads TGTGCCAGCAGCGCCCAGGACAGGGGGCTTCGCAATGAGCAGTTCTTC.

The rearrangement uses TRBV20-1 and TRBJ2-2, with TRBD2 identical over 11 bases. The J segment lost 6 bases and the V segment lost 3 bases, leaving 0 bases of the junction unmatched. Germline V gene data show CDR1 as DFQATT and CDR2 as SNEGSKA (reference sequence). The CDR3 covers 13 residues. CDR3 sequence (DNA): TGCAGTGCTAGGACTAGCGGGGCCGGGGAGCTGTTTTTT. This sequence encodes CSARTSGAGELFF.

This clonotype was counted once. The V call is TRBV7-2, the J call TRBJ1-6; TRBD1 aligns across 10 bases. Looked up from germline, CDR1 is SGHTA and CDR2 is FQGNSA. V gave up 8 bases and J gave up 7 bases; unmatched junction bases: 5. This CDR3 region has 14 residues. Here the CDR3 DNA reads TGTGCCAGCTCGGGACAGGGGAGAAATTCACCCCTCCACTTT. It encodes CASSGQGRNSPLHF. Using reference TRBV7-2 and TRBJ1-6 for the parts outside the CDR3, the full variable domain is GAGVSQSPSNKVTEKGKDVELRCDPISGHTALYWYRQSLGQGLEFLIYFQGNSAPDKSGLPSDRFSAERTGGSVSTLTIQRTQQEDSAVYLCASSGQGRNSPLHFGNGTRLTVT.

This clonotype was counted a single time. Being one base from a much bigger clone, this may be a read error. The rearrangement uses TRBV5-4 and TRBJ2-3, with 13 bases aligning to TRBD2. V shed 1 base, J shed 4 bases, and the junction held 3 bases outside the gene matches. This CDR3 comprises 16 residues. Germline V gene lookup returns CDR1 SGHNT and CDR2 YYREEE (reference sequence). The CDR3 DNA is TGTGCCAGCAGCTTGACTAGCGGGGGGGATGCAGATACGCAGTATTTT. This translates into CASSLTSGGDADTQYF.

The chain carries TRBV5-4 and TRBJ2-3; 15 nucleotides line up with TRBD2. The CDR3 runs to 16 residues. The ends lost 4 bases at V and 2 bases at J; junction bases unmatched: 2. Germline CDR1 SGHNT, CDR2 YYREEE (reference sequence). CDR3 region: CASSRTSGGATDTQYF. The DNA for the CDR3 is TGTGCCAGCAGCCGGACTAGCGGGGGGGCCACAGATACGCAGTATTTT.

This clonotype was observed once. The rearrangement joins TRBV19 to TRBJ2-2; either TRBD1 or TRBD2 may fit D (5 bases each). Trimming shortened V by 5 bases and J by 0 bases, and 13 bases separated the two germline ends. There are 16 residues in the CDR3. Looked up from germline, CDR1 is LNHDA and CDR2 is SQIVND (reference sequence). CDR3 sequence reads: CASSVDGTANTGELFF. CDR3 sequence (DNA): TGTGCCAGTAGTGTTGATGGGACGGCGAACACCGGGGAGCTGTTTTTT.

This chain links TRBV6-5 with TRBJ2-6; the D is unclear. V was pared by 4 bases and J by 1 base, with 2 bases between. CDR3 length: 13 residues. From germline, CDR1 is MNHEY and CDR2 SVGAGI. The CDR3 coding sequence is TGTGCCAGCAGTTTATCTGGGGCCAACGTCCTGACTTTC. Its protein is CASSLSGANVLTF.